This T cell receptor beta chain originates from a study of blood T cell repertoires in COVID-19. Overall study context: Collection of acute and convalescent COVID-19 samples took place in the United States, Italy and Spain. The cDNA or gDNA used as material had been derived from T cells, B-cell-depleted T cells, or PBMCs.

Authors' methods: Reference gene primer amplification gave nucleated cell count estimates. The assay was immunoSEQ multiplex PCR, and TCRdb's table has in-frame clones only and misses some. D and trimming come from the DNA, and the V and J calls and clone size come from that table. The top ten hold about 1.2% of the sample, which has about 130,000 clones, more than 70% seen once. CDR1 and CDR2 (germline): SNHLY, FYNNEI. Trimming cost V 6 bases and J 7 bases; bases outside gene matches: 8. This CDR3 is 15 amino acids long. This receptor was taken from an elderly woman with acute or convalescent COVID-19. The chain links TRBV2 to TRBJ1-5; TRBD1 aligns across 11 bases. Sequencing used peripheral blood. The CDR3 here is CASSEDRGPTQPQHF. The DNA for the CDR3 is TGTGCCAGCAGCGAGGACAGGGGGCCGACCCAGCCCCAGCATTTT.